The rows below give T cell receptor beta chains drawn from one sample of a study of molecular identifiers for immune sequencing clone quantification. Using its own MiXCR run on the PCR reads, TCRdb lists one record per CDR3 protein. The table shows 90,000 or so distinct CDR3 sequences, with roughly 25% occurring only once. Sequencing was carried out using naive CD8+ T cells from blood, with Jurkat cell RNA spiked in. Every receptor here comes from a human donor in good health. Some libraries in this study had Jurkat cell RNA spiked in. Both conserved end residues are part of each CDR3. Each record gives: clone size, D gene, J gene, V gene, CDR3 length, CDR3 DNA, CDR3 protein. D genes are given only for firm matches. Only part of the rows carry a size: once, few, many, or a class if the clone is expanded.

few | NA | TRBJ2-2 | TRBV20-1 | 15 | TGCAGTGCTAGAGTGACGGGGGGCTACACCGGGGAGCTGTTTTTT | CSARVTGGYTGELFF
NA | TRBD1 | TRBJ2-7 | TRBV6-1 | 15 | TGTGCCAGCAGTGAACCGGGACAGGGGTGGTACGAGCAGTACTTC | CASSEPGQGWYEQYF
few | NA | TRBJ1-2 | TRBV28 | 13 | TGTGCCAGCAGTTATGGGACACAGGATGGCTACACCTTC | CASSYGTQDGYTF
NA | NA | TRBJ1-3 | TRBV4-1 | 17 | TGCGCCAGCAGCCAAGATCGGGGAGGGTCACTTGGAAACACCATATATTTT | CASSQDRGGSLGNTIYF
NA | NA | TRBJ2-7 | TRBV27 | 12 | TGTGCCAGCAGTTTTCAGGGGAACGAGCAGTACTTC | CASSFQGNEQYF
many | NA | TRBJ2-3 | TRBV7-2 | 16 | TGTGCCAGCAGCTTGGAATTTGGGACACCTTCAGATACGCAGTATTTT | CASSLEFGTPSDTQYF
few | NA | TRBJ2-3 | TRBV4-1 | 14 | TGCGCCAGCAGCCAAGATCAGGGTACAGATACGCAGTATTTT | CASSQDQGTDTQYF
few | TRBD2 | TRBJ2-7 | TRBV7-6 | 15 | TGTGCCAGCAGCCCAACGAGCGGGAGCTCCTACGAGCAGTACTTC | CASSPTSGSSYEQYF
many | NA | TRBJ2-7 | TRBV20-1 | 14 | TGCAGTGCCGAAATAAGGGCGGCGGCTGACGAGCAGTACTTC | CSAEIRAAADEQYF
many | NA | TRBJ2-3 | TRBV7-9 | 18 | TGTGCCAGCAGCCCCCCCAGCAAAAGAACAGGGACCACAGATACGCAGTATTTT | CASSPPSKRTGTTDTQYF
few | NA | TRBJ1-5 | TRBV5-6 | 17 | TGTGCCAGCAGCTACCGGACGTCGCTAGATCGCAATCAGCCCCAGCATTTT | CASSYRTSLDRNQPQHF
many | NA | TRBJ1-4 | TRBV12-3/TRBV12-4 | 15 | TGTGCCAGCAGTTGGGGAGGGAGGGCTAATGAAAAACTGTTTTTT | CASSWGGRANEKLFF
NA | NA | TRBJ1-1 | TRBV11-2 | 14 | TGTGCCAGCATCGAAGGACAGATTGGAACTGAAGCTTTCTTT | CASIEGQIGTEAFF
many | NA | TRBJ2-3 | TRBV28 | 12 | TGTGCCAGCAATTTTATAGCAGATACGCAGTATTTT | CASNFIADTQYF
NA | TRBD2 | TRBJ2-1 | TRBV20-1 | 14 | TGCAGTGCTAGAGAACTAGCGGGAGGAGCCGAGCAGTTCTTC | CSARELAGGAEQFF
many | TRBD1 | TRBJ1-5 | TRBV28 | 12 | TGTGCCAGCAGTGAGGGACAGGGGCCCCAGCATTTT | CASSEGQGPQHF
many | NA | TRBJ2-5 | TRBV5-4 | 12 | TGTGCCAGCAGCTTGAAACAAGAGACCCAGTACTTC | CASSLKQETQYF
many | TRBD1 | TRBJ1-2 | TRBV6-5 | 16 | TGTGCCAGCAGCCCCGACTCCGGGGACAGCCTCTATGGCTACACCTTC | CASSPDSGDSLYGYTF